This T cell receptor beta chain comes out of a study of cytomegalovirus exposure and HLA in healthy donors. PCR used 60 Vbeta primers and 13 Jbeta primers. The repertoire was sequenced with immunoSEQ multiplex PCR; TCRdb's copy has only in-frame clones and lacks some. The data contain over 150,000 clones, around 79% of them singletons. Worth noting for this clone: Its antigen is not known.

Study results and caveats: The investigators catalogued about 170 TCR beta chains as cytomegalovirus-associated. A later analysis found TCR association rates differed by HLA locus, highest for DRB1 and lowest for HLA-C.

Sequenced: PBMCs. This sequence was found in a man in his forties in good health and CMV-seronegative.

The CDR3 region has the DNA TGCAGCGTTGATCAGAACACCGGGGAGCTGTTTTTT. Translation gives CSVDQNTGELFF. The rearrangement uses TRBV29-1 and TRBJ2-2; D not certain. V was shortened by 3 bases and J by 1 base, with 3 bases between the two germline ends. The CDR3 sequence is 12 residues long. Germline CDR1 and CDR2: SQVTM and ANQGSEA.